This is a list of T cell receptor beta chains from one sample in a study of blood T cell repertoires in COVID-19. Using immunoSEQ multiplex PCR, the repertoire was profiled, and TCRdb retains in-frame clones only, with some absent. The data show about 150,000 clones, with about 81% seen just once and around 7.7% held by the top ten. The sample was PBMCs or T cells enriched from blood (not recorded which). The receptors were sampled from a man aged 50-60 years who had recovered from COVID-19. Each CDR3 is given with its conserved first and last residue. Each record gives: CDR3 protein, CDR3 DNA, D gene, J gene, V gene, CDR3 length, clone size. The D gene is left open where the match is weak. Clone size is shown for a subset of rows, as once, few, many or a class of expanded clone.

CDR3aa: CASSSSGAGEQYF; CDR3nt: TGTGCCAGCAGCTCCTCGGGAGCGGGTGAGCAGTACTTC; d_gene: -; j_gene: TRBJ2-7; v_gene: TRBV7-3; len: 13; abundance: -
CDR3aa: CASSLRFRLSSYNEQFF; CDR3nt: TGTGCCAGTAGTCTCCGGTTTCGTTTAAGCTCCTACAATGAGCAGTTCTTC; d_gene: -; j_gene: TRBJ2-1; v_gene: TRBV19; len: 17; abundance: -
CDR3aa: CASSQAQGAGTGELFF; CDR3nt: TGTGCCAGCAGCCAAGCACAGGGGGCAGGGACCGGGGAGCTGTTTTTT; d_gene: TRBD1; j_gene: TRBJ2-2; v_gene: TRBV14; len: 16; abundance: few
CDR3aa: CASSPNTREKLFF; CDR3nt: TGTGCCAGCAGCCCTAACACTAGGGAAAAACTGTTTTTT; d_gene: -; j_gene: TRBJ1-4; v_gene: TRBV7-6; len: 13; abundance: few
CDR3aa: CASSLAQAGATDTQYF; CDR3nt: TGTGCCAGCAGCTTAGCGCAGGCGGGGGCCACAGATACGCAGTATTTT; d_gene: -; j_gene: TRBJ2-3; v_gene: TRBV7-2; len: 16; abundance: -
CDR3aa: CASRFRDTGELFF; CDR3nt: TGTGCCAGCAGGTTCAGGGACACCGGGGAGCTGTTTTTT; d_gene: -; j_gene: TRBJ2-2; v_gene: TRBV12-3/TRBV12-4; len: 13; abundance: -
CDR3aa: CASTVGGQGSGGELFF; CDR3nt: TGTGCCAGTACCGTAGGGGGACAGGGTAGCGGCGGGGAGCTGTTTTTT; d_gene: TRBD1; j_gene: TRBJ2-2; v_gene: TRBV19; len: 16; abundance: -
CDR3aa: CASSPASTQGVEAFF; CDR3nt: TGTGCCAGCAGCCCAGCCAGCACACAGGGAGTTGAAGCTTTCTTT; d_gene: -; j_gene: TRBJ1-1; v_gene: TRBV7-8; len: 15; abundance: -
CDR3aa: CASSEEGVRTEAFF; CDR3nt: TGTGCCAGCAGTGAAGAGGGAGTTCGGACTGAAGCTTTCTTT; d_gene: -; j_gene: TRBJ1-1; v_gene: TRBV2; len: 14; abundance: -
CDR3aa: CASSQEVLGPAGGANEQFF; CDR3nt: TGCGCCAGCAGCCAAGAGGTTTTGGGACCAGCGGGGGGGGCCAATGAGCAGTTCTTC; d_gene: TRBD2; j_gene: TRBJ2-1; v_gene: TRBV4-3; len: 19; abundance: few
CDR3aa: CASSPNRGGGAGLYGYTF; CDR3nt: TGTGCCAGCAGTCCTAACAGAGGGGGGGGCGCTGGTCTCTATGGCTACACCTTC; d_gene: -; j_gene: TRBJ1-2; v_gene: TRBV27; len: 18; abundance: once
CDR3aa: CASSVGPAGGTRNYGYTF; CDR3nt: TGTGCCAGCAGCGTAGGTCCGGCAGGGGGTACGAGGAACTATGGCTACACCTTC; d_gene: TRBD1; j_gene: TRBJ1-2; v_gene: TRBV9; len: 18; abundance: -
CDR3aa: CASSRDRNTEAFF; CDR3nt: TGTGCCAGCAGCAGAGACAGGAACACTGAAGCTTTCTTT; d_gene: -; j_gene: TRBJ1-1; v_gene: TRBV7-2; len: 13; abundance: -
CDR3aa: CASSLRTSAAYEQYF; CDR3nt: TGTGCCAGCAGCTTGCGGACGTCAGCGGCCTACGAGCAGTACTTC; d_gene: -; j_gene: TRBJ2-7; v_gene: TRBV5-6; len: 15; abundance: -
CDR3aa: CASRTGGFYGYTF; CDR3nt: TGTGCCAGCAGGACAGGGGGCTTCTATGGCTACACCTTC; d_gene: TRBD1; j_gene: TRBJ1-2; v_gene: TRBV2; len: 13; abundance: -
CDR3aa: CASSFSGGSHNEQFF; CDR3nt: TGTGCCAGCAGCTTCAGCGGGGGGTCCCACAATGAGCAGTTCTTC; d_gene: TRBD2; j_gene: TRBJ2-1; v_gene: TRBV5-4; len: 15; abundance: -
CDR3aa: CASSQGSAGGRYEQYF; CDR3nt: TGCGCCAGCAGCCAAGGATCGGCGGGGGGTCGGTACGAGCAGTACTTC; d_gene: TRBD2; j_gene: TRBJ2-7; v_gene: TRBV4-3; len: 16; abundance: -
CDR3aa: CAISLQGSDEQYF; CDR3nt: TGTGCCATCAGTCTACAGGGGTCCGACGAGCAGTACTTC; d_gene: TRBD1; j_gene: TRBJ2-7; v_gene: TRBV10-3; len: 13; abundance: -
CDR3aa: CASSSSTYGYTF; CDR3nt: TGTGCCAGCAGCTCGTCTACCTATGGCTACACCTTC; d_gene: -; j_gene: TRBJ1-2; v_gene: TRBV7-9; len: 12; abundance: -
CDR3aa: CASSTQENYGYTF; CDR3nt: TGTGCCAGCAGTACGCAGGAAAACTATGGCTACACCTTC; d_gene: -; j_gene: TRBJ1-2; v_gene: TRBV12-3/TRBV12-4; len: 13; abundance: -
CDR3aa: CASSPMDRGLFFSGYTF; CDR3nt: TGTGCCAGCTCACCTATGGACAGGGGGCTCTTTTTTTCTGGCTACACCTTC; d_gene: TRBD1; j_gene: TRBJ1-2; v_gene: TRBV18; len: 17; abundance: -
CDR3aa: CASRISDGDYGYTF; CDR3nt: TGCGCCAGCAGAATCAGCGACGGGGACTATGGCTACACCTTC; d_gene: -; j_gene: TRBJ1-2; v_gene: TRBV5-1; len: 14; abundance: -
CDR3aa: CASNLQGINQPQHF; CDR3nt: TGTGCCAGTAACCTACAGGGAATCAATCAGCCCCAGCATTTT; d_gene: -; j_gene: TRBJ1-5; v_gene: TRBV19; len: 14; abundance: -
CDR3aa: CASSQDSPGGLSPLHF; CDR3nt: TGTGCCAGCAGCCAAGATTCGCCAGGGGGCTTATCACCCCTCCACTTT; d_gene: TRBD1; j_gene: TRBJ1-6; v_gene: TRBV4-2; len: 16; abundance: -
CDR3aa: CASSLRAGGHRDNEQFF; CDR3nt: TGCGCCAGCAGCTTGAGAGCGGGGGGGCATCGAGACAATGAGCAGTTCTTC; d_gene: TRBD2; j_gene: TRBJ2-1; v_gene: TRBV5-1; len: 17; abundance: once
CDR3aa: CASSFSGSNEKLFF; CDR3nt: TGTGCCAGCAGCTTTTCAGGATCTAATGAAAAACTGTTTTTT; d_gene: -; j_gene: TRBJ1-4; v_gene: TRBV7-9; len: 14; abundance: -
CDR3aa: CATSGGQPYNEQFF; CDR3nt: TGTGCCACCAGTGGGGGACAGCCCTACAATGAGCAGTTCTTC; d_gene: TRBD1; j_gene: TRBJ2-1; v_gene: TRBV24-1; len: 14; abundance: -
CDR3aa: CASSTSQGSYGYTF; CDR3nt: TGTGCCAGCAGCACTAGCCAGGGTAGCTATGGCTACACCTTC; d_gene: -; j_gene: TRBJ1-2; v_gene: TRBV3-1/TRBV3-2; len: 14; abundance: once
CDR3aa: CASSEAGDRGHGYTF; CDR3nt: TGTGCCAGCAGTGAAGCAGGGGACAGGGGACATGGCTACACCTTC; d_gene: TRBD1; j_gene: TRBJ1-2; v_gene: TRBV6-1; len: 15; abundance: -
CDR3aa: CASSLVQGATHTEAFF; CDR3nt: TGTGCCAGCAGCTTAGTCCAGGGGGCAACTCACACTGAAGCTTTCTTT; d_gene: TRBD1; j_gene: TRBJ1-1; v_gene: TRBV7-8; len: 16; abundance: -
CDR3aa: CASSPGDRGWTEAFF; CDR3nt: TGCGCCAGCAGCCCAGGGGACAGGGGATGGACTGAAGCTTTCTTT; d_gene: TRBD1; j_gene: TRBJ1-1; v_gene: TRBV5-1; len: 15; abundance: -
CDR3aa: CASSYSGQGREQYF; CDR3nt: TGTGCCAGCAGTTACTCCGGACAGGGTCGCGAGCAGTACTTC; d_gene: TRBD1; j_gene: TRBJ2-7; v_gene: TRBV6-5; len: 14; abundance: -
CDR3aa: CASSEEVAGGLNEQFF; CDR3nt: TGTGCCAGCAGTGAAGAGGTCGCGGGGGGTCTCAATGAGCAGTTCTTC; d_gene: TRBD2; j_gene: TRBJ2-1; v_gene: TRBV6-1; len: 16; abundance: once
CDR3aa: CASSPGNTGELFF; CDR3nt: TGTGCCAGCAGTCCAGGGAACACCGGGGAGCTGTTTTTT; d_gene: -; j_gene: TRBJ2-2; v_gene: TRBV2; len: 13; abundance: -
CDR3aa: CASSLDRRGLAEAFF; CDR3nt: TGTGCCAGCAGCTTAGATCGGAGGGGGCTGGCTGAAGCTTTCTTT; d_gene: TRBD1; j_gene: TRBJ1-1; v_gene: TRBV11-2; len: 15; abundance: -
CDR3aa: CASSPEGISGNTIYF; CDR3nt: TGTGCCAGCTCACCAGAGGGAATATCTGGAAACACCATATATTTT; d_gene: -; j_gene: TRBJ1-3; v_gene: TRBV18; len: 15; abundance: once
CDR3aa: CASSLGGAQETQYF; CDR3nt: TGTGCCAGCAGCTTAGGCGGGGCCCAAGAGACCCAGTACTTC; d_gene: -; j_gene: TRBJ2-5; v_gene: TRBV7-2; len: 14; abundance: -
CDR3aa: CASSIGANQPQHF; CDR3nt: TGTGCCAGTAGTATAGGGGCCAATCAGCCCCAGCATTTT; d_gene: -; j_gene: TRBJ1-5; v_gene: TRBV19; len: 13; abundance: -
CDR3aa: CASSTGQGKYGYTF; CDR3nt: TGTGCCAGCAGTACCGGACAGGGGAAGTATGGCTACACCTTC; d_gene: TRBD1; j_gene: TRBJ1-2; v_gene: TRBV6-5; len: 14; abundance: few
CDR3aa: CASSSTQLAGTRYGYTF; CDR3nt: TGTGCCAGCAGCTCCACCCAACTCGCCGGGACACGATATGGCTACACCTTC; d_gene: -; j_gene: TRBJ1-2; v_gene: TRBV11-3; len: 17; abundance: -
CDR3aa: CASSINSGTGYEKLFF; CDR3nt: TGTGCCAGTAGTATTAATTCCGGGACAGGGTATGAAAAACTGTTTTTT; d_gene: TRBD1; j_gene: TRBJ1-4; v_gene: TRBV19; len: 16; abundance: -
CDR3aa: CASSSTTGYFYTF; CDR3nt: TGTGCCAGCAGTTCGACGACAGGGTATTTCTACACCTTC; d_gene: TRBD1; j_gene: TRBJ1-2; v_gene: TRBV12-3/TRBV12-4; len: 13; abundance: few
CDR3aa: CASSQEESYGYTF; CDR3nt: TGTGCCAGCAGCCAAGAAGAGAGCTATGGCTACACCTTC; d_gene: -; j_gene: TRBJ1-2; v_gene: TRBV3-1/TRBV3-2; len: 13; abundance: -
CDR3aa: CASSYLAYEQYF; CDR3nt: TGTGCCAGCAGTTACCTCGCCTACGAGCAGTACTTC; d_gene: -; j_gene: TRBJ2-7; v_gene: TRBV6-2/TRBV6-3; len: 12; abundance: -
CDR3aa: CASSPKTRTASGNTIYF; CDR3nt: TGTGCCAGCTCACCGAAGACCCGGACAGCCTCTGGAAACACCATATATTTT; d_gene: -; j_gene: TRBJ1-3; v_gene: TRBV18; len: 17; abundance: -
CDR3aa: CASSAAGKETQYF; CDR3nt: TGCGCCAGCAGCGCTGCAGGGAAAGAGACCCAGTACTTC; d_gene: -; j_gene: TRBJ2-5; v_gene: TRBV5-1; len: 13; abundance: -
CDR3aa: CASSPRQGAGGYTF; CDR3nt: TGTGCCAGCAGCCCGCGACAGGGGGCAGGTGGCTACACCTTC; d_gene: TRBD1; j_gene: TRBJ1-2; v_gene: TRBV7-2; len: 14; abundance: -
CDR3aa: CASSPGTAGQPQHF; CDR3nt: TGTGCCAGCAGCCCCGGGACAGCAGGTCAGCCCCAGCATTTT; d_gene: TRBD1; j_gene: TRBJ1-5; v_gene: TRBV27; len: 14; abundance: -
CDR3aa: CASSIRQGYKAGWQPQHF; CDR3nt: TGTGCCAGTAGTATTCGTCAGGGATACAAAGCGGGCTGGCAGCCCCAGCATTTT; d_gene: -; j_gene: TRBJ1-5; v_gene: TRBV19; len: 18; abundance: -
CDR3aa: CASSPRGAGGRTVTYNEQFF; CDR3nt: TGTGCCAGCAGCCCCCGGGGGGCGGGGGGACGCACCGTCACCTACAATGAGCAGTTCTTC; d_gene: TRBD2; j_gene: TRBJ2-1; v_gene: TRBV3-1/TRBV3-2; len: 20; abundance: -
CDR3aa: CASSPLSPRQVTGELFF; CDR3nt: TGCGCCAGCAGCCCACTTTCCCCCAGACAAGTCACCGGGGAGCTGTTTTTT; d_gene: -; j_gene: TRBJ2-2; v_gene: TRBV5-1; len: 17; abundance: -
CDR3aa: CASSQLAGSTDTQYF; CDR3nt: TGCGCCAGCAGCCAACTAGCGGGGAGCACAGATACGCAGTATTTT; d_gene: TRBD2; j_gene: TRBJ2-3; v_gene: TRBV4-3; len: 15; abundance: -
CDR3aa: CASSLTQGNYGYTF; CDR3nt: TGCGCCAGCAGCTTGACGCAGGGGAACTATGGCTACACCTTC; d_gene: -; j_gene: TRBJ1-2; v_gene: TRBV5-1; len: 14; abundance: -
CDR3aa: CASSSRTGGVSTEAFF; CDR3nt: TGTGCCAGCAGCTCAAGGACAGGGGGCGTATCCACTGAAGCTTTCTTT; d_gene: TRBD1; j_gene: TRBJ1-1; v_gene: TRBV7-2; len: 16; abundance: -
CDR3aa: CASSPPGPGFSGNTIYF; CDR3nt: TGTGCCAGCTCACCACCGGGCCCAGGATTCTCTGGAAACACCATATATTTT; d_gene: -; j_gene: TRBJ1-3; v_gene: TRBV18; len: 17; abundance: few
CDR3aa: CASSLEGRSSYNEQFF; CDR3nt: TGTGCCAGCAGCTTAGAGGGGCGAAGCTCCTACAATGAGCAGTTCTTC; d_gene: -; j_gene: TRBJ2-1; v_gene: TRBV7-2; len: 16; abundance: -
CDR3aa: CASSYREGIYEQYF; CDR3nt: TGCGCCAGCAGCTATCGGGAAGGGATATACGAGCAGTACTTC; d_gene: -; j_gene: TRBJ2-7; v_gene: TRBV5-1; len: 14; abundance: -
CDR3aa: CASSMSASGVGDTQYF; CDR3nt: TGTGCCAGTAGTATGTCGGCTAGCGGGGTTGGAGATACGCAGTATTTT; d_gene: TRBD2; j_gene: TRBJ2-3; v_gene: TRBV19; len: 16; abundance: -
CDR3aa: CASSVGDRLNTEAFF; CDR3nt: TGTGCCAGCAGCGTAGGGGACAGGCTGAACACTGAAGCTTTCTTT; d_gene: TRBD1; j_gene: TRBJ1-1; v_gene: TRBV9; len: 15; abundance: -